This T cell receptor beta chain comes out of a study of cytomegalovirus exposure and HLA in healthy donors. Study findings and constraints: A classifier reportedly called cytomegalovirus status with high sensitivity and specificity.

Here immunoSEQ multiplex PCR was the method, and the copy in TCRdb shows in-frame clones only, minus some. The table includes approximately 120,000 clones, approximately 91% detected once. After removal of 7 bases from V and 4 bases from J, the junction contained 14 bases not matched to a gene. The V gene's germline CDR1 is SGHRS and CDR2 YFSETQ. The length of the CDR3 is 16 residues. As for this clone: The target antigen is unknown.

The V gene is TRBV5-1, the J gene TRBJ2-1; 7 bases are shared with TRBD2. Sequenced input: PBMCs. This clonotype originated in a woman between 18 and 29 years old in good health and CMV-seronegative. The CDR3 protein is CASQTGAGEGYNEQFF. CDR3 DNA sequence: TGCGCCAGCCAAACCGGGGCGGGAGAGGGTTACAATGAGCAGTTCTTC.